These 11 T cell receptor beta chains came from one sample sequenced in a study of T cell repertoires in cytomegalovirus infection. TCRdb redid the calling of the reads with MiXCR, one entry per CDR3 protein. Altogether roughly 310,000 distinct CDR3 sequences are present, 15% to 20% being singletons, with the ten largest covering about 12%. Sequencing input: PBMCs. Source of these receptors: a human donor in good health (CMV status not recorded). Some clones in this sample may be carry-over from other donors' samples.

The chain employs TRBV12-3 or TRBV12-4 and TRBJ1-2; D uncertain. CDR3 length equals 12 residues. Trimming left V 4 bases short and J 4 bases short, with 7 bases between. CDR3 sequence: CASSSRVYGYTF. CDR3 bases: TGTGCCAGCAGTTCGAGGGTCTATGGCTACACCTTC.

The V gene is TRBV23-1, the J gene TRBJ2-7; perhaps TRBD1 as D (5 bases). TRBV23-1 has ORF status, its function being uncertain. CDR3 length: 14 residues. V lost 5 bases and J lost 3, with 14 bases in between. CDR3 protein: CASSYSDSNYEQYF. The CDR3 coding sequence is TGCGCCAGCAGTTATAGTGACAGTAACTACGAGCAGTACTTC.

The chain joins TRBV25-1 to TRBJ2-1; no clear D gene. The ends were cut back, 3 bases at V and 6 bases at J, with 15 bases in the middle. Germline V lookup: CDR1 MGHDK, CDR2 SYGVNS. There are 15 residues in the CDR3. As DNA, the CDR3 is TGTGCCAGCAGTGACGCACAAACTCGGAGCAATGAGCAGTTCTTC. This translates into CASSDAQTRSNEQFF.

This clonotype appeared many times. The rearrangement joins TRBV7-2 to TRBJ1-6; no firm D call. In germline, CDR1 is SGHTA, CDR2 FQGNSA. The length of the CDR3 is 15 residues. The ends were cut back, 5 bases at V and 8 bases at J, with 16 bases in the middle. The CDR3 nucleotides are TGTGCCAGCAGCCTGACGGGCTCACGGGATTCACCCCTCCACTTT. It codes for CASSLTGSRDSPLHF.

As for this clonotype: This may come from a read error, since a much larger clone is one base off. The chain joins TRBV11-2 to TRBJ2-7; D unclear. This CDR3 region has 14 residues. Germline V gene data show CDR1 as SGHAT and CDR2 as FQNNGV. DNA of the CDR3: TGTGCCAGCAGCTCAATAAGGCGTGGGTACGAGCAGCACTTC. This gives the protein CASSSIRRGYEQHF.

The V call is TRBV19, the J call TRBJ1-5; a possible D gene is TRBD1 (5 bases). Trimming stripped 6 bases from V and 2 bases from J, with 17 bases between. Per germline, CDR1 LNHDA and CDR2 SQIVND (reference sequence). This CDR3 has 16 amino acids. This CDR3 reads CASRLEGVLRNQPQHF. CDR3 in DNA: TGTGCCAGTAGACTCGAAGGGGTTTTACGCAATCAGCCCCAGCATTTT.

This rearrangement joins TRBV11-2 to TRBJ1-2; D unclear. In germline, CDR1 is SGHAT, CDR2 FQNNGV. The ends were cut back, 3 bases at V and 8 bases at J, with 13 bases in the middle. The CDR3 covers 13 residues. The chain's CDR3 is CASSLFLSRGYTF. The CDR3 DNA follows: TGTGCCAGCAGCTTGTTTCTTTCCCGCGGCTACACCTTC. The full variable domain, in which reference TRBV11-2 and TRBJ1-2 provide the parts outside the CDR3, is EAGVAQSPRYKIIEKRQSVAFWCNPISGHATLYWYQQILGQGPKLLIQFQNNGVVDDSQLPKDRFSAERLKGVDSTLKIQPAKLEDSAVYLCASSLFLSRGYTFGSGTRLTVV.

This clonotype was counted between two and nine times. J is TRBJ2-4 and V is TRBV20-1, with D possibly being TRBD2 (6 bases). The CDR3 totals 16 residues. Germline V CDR1 and CDR2: DFQATT, SNEGSKA (reference sequence). V lost 3 bases and J 0 bases, leaving 15 bases between the germline ends. This chain's CDR3 is CSAREGSNLAKNIQYF. The CDR3 nucleotides are TGCAGTGCTAGGGAGGGATCGAACCTAGCCAAAAACATTCAGTACTTC.

This clonotype was detected many times. The J gene is TRBJ1-6, the V gene TRBV7-2; TRBD1 is a possible D gene (6 bases). Between the trimmed V and J ends, which lost 2 bases and 6 bases, there was a span of 14 bases. In germline, CDR1 is SGHTA, CDR2 FQGNSA. This CDR3 region has 16 residues. The CDR3 bases are TGTGCCAGCAGCTTAACAACGGGGGCGGGTAATTCACCCCTCCACTTT. Protein: CASSLTTGAGNSPLHF.

This clonotype was seen many times. This sequence joins TRBV11-1 and TRBJ2-1; 9 bases align to TRBD2. Germline trimming cut 2 bases from V and 8 bases from J; bases unmatched to any gene: 7. CDR3 size: 15 residues. Germline V gene sequence: CDR1 SGHAT, CDR2 FQDESV (reference sequence). The chain's CDR3 is CASSLWRGGLHEQFF. The CDR3 bases are TGTGCCAGCAGCTTATGGCGGGGGGGCCTCCATGAGCAGTTCTTC.

This clonotype was seen only a few times. The chain carries TRBV19 and TRBJ2-3; the match to TRBD2 covers 8 bases. The CDR3 loop spans 13 amino acids. CDR1 is LNHDA, CDR2 SQIVND, per germline (reference sequence). The trim removed 8 bases at V and 6 bases at J, leaving 7 bases unmatched. This CDR3 is CASHRSGEDTQYF. CDR3 DNA: TGTGCCAGTCACCGTAGCGGGGAGGATACGCAGTATTTT. Full variable domain (remainder filled in from reference TRBV19 and TRBJ2-3): DGGITQSPKYLFRKEGQNVTLSCEQNLNHDAMYWYRQDPGQGLRLIYYSQIVNDFQKGDIAEGYSVSREKKESFPLTVTSAQKNPTAFYLCASHRSGEDTQYFGPGTRLTVL.